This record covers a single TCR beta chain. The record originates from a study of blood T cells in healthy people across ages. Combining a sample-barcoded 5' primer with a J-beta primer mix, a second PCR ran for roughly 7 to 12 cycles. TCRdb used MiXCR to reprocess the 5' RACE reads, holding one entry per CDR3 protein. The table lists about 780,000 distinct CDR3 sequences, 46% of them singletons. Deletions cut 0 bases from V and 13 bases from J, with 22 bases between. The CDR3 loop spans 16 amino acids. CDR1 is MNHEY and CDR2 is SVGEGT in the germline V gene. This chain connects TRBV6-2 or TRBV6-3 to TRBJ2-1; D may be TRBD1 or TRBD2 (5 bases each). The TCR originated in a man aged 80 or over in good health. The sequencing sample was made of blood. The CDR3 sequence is CASSYSGDLLGETQFF. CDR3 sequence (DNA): TGTGCCAGCAGTTACTCCGGGGACCTATTAGGAGAGACCCAGTTCTTC.